This TCR beta chain emerged from a study of blood T cell repertoires in COVID-19. Study-wide context: COVID-19 samples collected from the United States, Italy and Spain covered acute and convalescent phases. Nucleic acid was either cDNA or gDNA, and it came from T cells, B-cell-depleted T cells, or PBMCs.

The J segment lost 4 bases and the V segment lost 11 bases, leaving 6 bases of the junction unmatched. This CDR3 is built from 14 residues. The germline V gene encodes CDR1 SNHLY and CDR2 FYNNEI. The authors' processing: Using reference gene primer amplification, nucleated cell counts were estimated. Here immunoSEQ multiplex PCR was the method, and the copy in TCRdb shows in-frame clones only, minus some. V and J calls and clone size are those listed in that table; D and trimming were worked out from the DNA. The sample records roughly 97,000 clones, more than 70% being singletons. The sample consisted of peripheral blood. The chain is built from TRBV2 and TRBJ2-3; 13 bases are a match to TRBD2. The receptor was derived from a human donor in a cohort sampled during active COVID-19. The CDR3 loop reads CAGGTSGVSDTQYF. The CDR3, as DNA: TGTGCCGGCGGGACTAGCGGGGTTTCAGATACGCAGTATTTT.